Listed below are T cell receptor beta chains from one sample, sequenced in a study of T-cell memory formation after mild COVID-19. TCRdb fed the 5' RACE reads into MiXCR, producing one record per CDR3 protein. The sample includes fewer than 650,000 distinct CDR3 sequences, approximately 15% of them seen just once. Sequencing was carried out using PBMCs or a T cell subset sorted from them (not recorded which). The receptors shown here come from an adult woman who had mild COVID-19 (a few samples of this study predate the infection). Cell type and time point are not known. Each CDR3 is given with its conserved first and last residue. A D gene is named only where the DNA matches it firmly. Only some rows state a clone size, as once, few, many or a class for expanded clones.

v_call	j_call	d_call	clone_size	cdr3_length	cdr3_aa	cdr3_nt
TRBV20-1	TRBJ2-7	TRBD1	NA	14	CSAKSTGVRYEQYF	TGCAGTGCTAAGAGTACAGGGGTTCGCTACGAGCAGTACTTC
TRBV7-3	TRBJ2-1	NA	NA	13	CASGNSPRSEQFF	TGTGCCAGCGGCAACAGTCCAAGGAGTGAGCAGTTCTTC
TRBV7-8	TRBJ2-7	TRBD1	few	16	CASSSPMDRDTYEQYF	TGTGCCAGCAGCTCCCCGATGGACAGGGACACCTACGAGCAGTACTTC
TRBV12-3/TRBV12-4	TRBJ2-3	TRBD2	few	15	CASSPGPSGVDTQYF	TGTGCCAGCAGCCCCGGCCCTAGCGGGGTGGATACGCAGTATTTT
TRBV14	TRBJ1-1	NA	many	14	CASSQRGGQTEAFF	TGTGCCAGCAGCCAACGGGGGGGGCAAACTGAAGCTTTCTTT
TRBV11-2	TRBJ1-1	NA	NA	16	CASSTMSPGVHTEAFF	TGTGCCAGCAGCACCATGAGTCCTGGGGTCCACACTGAAGCTTTCTTT
TRBV20-1	TRBJ2-3	TRBD2	NA	13	CSPWRGYTDTQYF	TGCAGTCCCTGGCGGGGGTACACAGATACGCAGTATTTT
TRBV14	TRBJ1-2	TRBD1	few	15	CASSPHPRGPDGYTF	TGTGCCAGCAGCCCTCACCCCAGGGGGCCGGATGGCTACACCTTC
TRBV5-5	TRBJ1-1	NA	few	15	CASSLLGGAVTEAFF	TGTGCCAGCAGCTTGCTTGGGGGCGCGGTCACTGAAGCTTTCTTT
TRBV6-2/TRBV6-3	TRBJ2-4	NA	NA	15	CASSYHGSSKNIQYF	TGTGCCAGCAGTTACCACGGGAGTTCCAAAAACATTCAGTACTTC
TRBV20-1	TRBJ2-4	NA	many	15	CSASRQGTYKNIQYF	TGCAGTGCTAGCCGACAAGGGACATACAAAAACATTCAGTACTTC
TRBV7-2	TRBJ2-7	TRBD2	NA	14	CASGASGSSYEQYF	TGTGCCAGCGGCGCTAGCGGGAGTTCCTACGAGCAGTACTTC
TRBV10-3	TRBJ1-4	NA	few	13	CAAGGTYNEKLFF	TGTGCCGCGGGAGGGACGTATAATGAAAAACTGTTTTTT
TRBV9	TRBJ2-3	TRBD2	NA	17	CASGVASLSGRTDTQYF	TGTGCCAGCGGCGTAGCCTCCCTTAGCGGGAGGACAGATACGCAGTATTTT
TRBV7-9	TRBJ1-2	NA	NA	14	CASSSGSPNYGYTF	TGTGCCAGCAGCTCCGGGTCTCCTAACTATGGCTACACCTTC
TRBV7-7	TRBJ2-1	NA	few	14	CASSLDGAINEQFF	TGTGCTAGCAGCTTAGATGGGGCTATAAATGAGCAGTTCTTC
TRBV29-1	TRBJ1-3	NA	few	13	CSVIRAGVNTIYF	TGCAGCGTTATCAGGGCAGGGGTAAACACCATATATTTT
TRBV15	TRBJ2-7	NA	NA	17	CATSKPGIGTGTYEQYF	TGTGCCACCAGCAAACCGGGGATCGGGACGGGGACCTACGAGCAGTACTTC
TRBV11-2	TRBJ2-1	TRBD2	once	18	CASSLASVGLVGYNEQFF	TGTGCCAGCAGCTTAGCGTCAGTAGGACTAGTGGGGTACAATGAGCAGTTCTTC
TRBV20-1	TRBJ2-3	TRBD2	NA	14	CSARTSGRGDTQYF	TGCAGTGCTAGGACTAGCGGGAGAGGAGATACGCAGTATTTT
TRBV20-1	TRBJ1-2	NA	NA	13	CSAPVAGSGGYTF	TGCAGTGCTCCAGTAGCGGGCTCGGGTGGCTACACCTTC
TRBV9	TRBJ2-3	NA	many	14	CASSPMIGTDTQYF	TGTGCCAGCAGCCCAATGATTGGCACAGATACGCAGTATTTT
TRBV27	TRBJ2-7	TRBD1	NA	14	CASSYRTGNDEQYF	TGTGCCAGCAGTTATAGGACAGGGAACGACGAGCAGTACTTC
TRBV6-1	TRBJ2-1	TRBD1	many	15	CASRAGTASYNEQFF	TGTGCCAGCAGAGCCGGGACAGCATCCTACAATGAGCAGTTCTTC
TRBV18	TRBJ1-5	TRBD1	NA	16	CASSPSGQGARQPQHF	TGTGCCAGCTCACCGTCGGGACAGGGGGCGCGTCAGCCCCAGCATTTT
TRBV6-5	TRBJ1-2	NA	NA	14	CASGTLTVNYGYTF	TGTGCCAGCGGAACCCTGACAGTTAACTATGGCTACACCTTC
TRBV5-6	TRBJ2-7	NA	few	12	CASSLSGREQYF	TGTGCCAGCAGCCTCTCGGGACGCGAGCAGTACTTC
TRBV12-3/TRBV12-4	TRBJ1-1	NA	few	14	CASSLGEHGTEAFF	TGTGCCAGCAGTTTGGGGGAACATGGGACTGAAGCTTTCTTT
TRBV4-1	TRBJ1-2	NA	few	13	CASSQGVKYGYTF	TGCGCCAGCAGCCAAGGAGTCAAGTACGGCTACACCTTC
TRBV11-3	TRBJ2-1	TRBD2	many	16	CASSWTSGRDYNEQFF	TGTGCCAGCAGCTGGACTAGCGGGAGGGATTACAATGAGCAGTTCTTC
TRBV3-1	TRBJ2-1	NA	NA	12	CASSQVPNEQFF	TGTGCCAGCAGCCAAGTCCCAAATGAGCAGTTCTTC
TRBV7-8	TRBJ1-5	NA	NA	14	CASSPGQRDQPQHF	TGTGCCAGCAGCCCGGGACAAAGAGATCAGCCCCAGCATTTT
TRBV12-3/TRBV12-4	TRBJ1-1	NA	NA	14	CASSRSLAGTEAFF	TGTGCCAGCAGTCGATCCCTTGCAGGCACTGAAGCTTTCTTT
TRBV7-9	TRBJ1-2	TRBD1	few	14	CASSIGTGSHGYTF	TGTGCCAGCAGCATCGGGACAGGGAGTCATGGCTACACCTTC
TRBV7-9	TRBJ1-1	NA	many	12	CASSFDWHEAFF	TGTGCCAGCAGCTTCGACTGGCATGAAGCTTTCTTT
TRBV19	TRBJ1-5	NA	few	13	CASSILGDQPQHF	TGTGCCAGTAGTATATTGGGGGATCAGCCCCAGCATTTT
TRBV9	TRBJ1-1	NA	NA	14	CASSVSRGNTEAFF	TGTGCCAGCAGCGTCTCCCGGGGGAACACTGAAGCTTTCTTT
TRBV7-9	TRBJ2-5	TRBD1	many	13	CASRRGLQETQYF	TGTGCCAGCAGAAGGGGGCTTCAAGAGACCCAGTACTTC
TRBV7-2	TRBJ1-2	NA	few	13	CASSKGVMGGYTF	TGTGCCAGCAGCAAAGGGGTCATGGGGGGCTACACCTTC
TRBV20-1	TRBJ2-1	NA	NA	14	CSASGPVGHNEQFF	TGCAGTGCCAGTGGGCCTGTTGGCCACAATGAGCAGTTCTTC
TRBV9	TRBJ1-1	TRBD1	NA	15	CASSATKQQGARAFF	TGTGCCAGCAGCGCGACGAAACAACAGGGGGCGAGGGCTTTCTTT
TRBV7-8	TRBJ2-2	TRBD1	few	16	CASSPTMDRGSGELFF	TGTGCCAGCAGCCCGACAATGGACAGGGGAAGCGGGGAGCTGTTTTTT
TRBV14	TRBJ2-7	NA	few	16	CASSQDPWRDTHEQYF	TGTGCCAGCAGCCAAGACCCCTGGAGGGATACCCACGAGCAGTACTTC
TRBV7-2	TRBJ1-4	NA	NA	14	CASSFSFSGEKLFF	TGTGCCAGCAGCTTCAGCTTCTCGGGTGAAAAACTGTTTTTT
TRBV5-1	TRBJ1-2	NA	NA	13	CASSSDGNYGYTF	TGCGCCAGCAGCTCGGATGGTAACTATGGCTACACCTTC
TRBV7-9	TRBJ2-4	NA	few	12	CASSPWENIQYF	TGTGCCAGCAGCCCCTGGGAAAACATTCAGTACTTC
TRBV7-9	TRBJ2-7	NA	many	12	CASSELAYEQYF	TGTGCCAGCAGCGAACTCGCCTACGAGCAGTACTTC
TRBV12-3/TRBV12-4	TRBJ1-1	NA	NA	13	CASSLRQPGGAFF	TGTGCCAGCAGTTTACGACAGCCCGGGGGGGCTTTCTTT
TRBV4-1	TRBJ1-1	NA	NA	16	CASSHPGEQGNTEAFF	TGCGCCAGCAGCCACCCAGGGGAACAGGGGAACACTGAAGCTTTCTTT
TRBV3-1	TRBJ1-2	NA	NA	18	CASSRQVLVAGAANGYTF	TGTGCCAGCAGCCGCCAAGTTCTAGTCGCAGGAGCTGCCAATGGCTACACCTTC
TRBV6-2/TRBV6-3	TRBJ2-1	NA	NA	16	CASSSPARAVGNEQFF	TGTGCCAGCAGTTCTCCCGCGAGGGCTGTGGGCAATGAGCAGTTCTTC
TRBV5-5	TRBJ2-6	NA	NA	15	CASSSWNSGANVLTF	TGTGCCAGCAGCTCCTGGAACTCTGGGGCCAACGTCCTGACTTTC
TRBV11-2	TRBJ2-7	TRBD1	few	15	CASSPKDRGTYEQYF	TGTGCCAGCAGCCCTAAGGACAGGGGGACCTACGAGCAGTACTTC
TRBV20-1	TRBJ2-3	TRBD2	few	14	CSARPSGSTDTQYF	TGCAGTGCTAGACCTAGCGGGAGCACAGATACGCAGTATTTT